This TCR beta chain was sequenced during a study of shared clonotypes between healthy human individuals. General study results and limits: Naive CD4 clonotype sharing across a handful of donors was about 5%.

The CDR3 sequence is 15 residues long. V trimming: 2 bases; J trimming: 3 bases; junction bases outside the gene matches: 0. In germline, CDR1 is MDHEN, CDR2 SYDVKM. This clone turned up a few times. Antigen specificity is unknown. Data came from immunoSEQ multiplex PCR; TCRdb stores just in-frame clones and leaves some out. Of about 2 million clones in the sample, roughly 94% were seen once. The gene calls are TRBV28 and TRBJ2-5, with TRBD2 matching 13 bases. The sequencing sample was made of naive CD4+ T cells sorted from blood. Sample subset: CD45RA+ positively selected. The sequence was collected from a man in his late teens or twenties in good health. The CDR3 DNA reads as TGTGCCAGCAGTTTAGGGACTAGCGGGGAAGAGACCCAGTACTTC. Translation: CASSLGTSGEETQYF.